This passage covers 5 T cell receptor beta chains from one sample sequenced in a study of blood T cell repertoires in COVID-19. This table comes from immunoSEQ multiplex PCR, and its TCRdb copy is limited to in-frame clones, with some not included. The table lists some 180,000 clones, about 76% of them singletons. The sample was peripheral blood. The receptor set was obtained from a woman aged 45 to 65 with active or convalescent COVID-19.

This sequence joins TRBV19 and TRBJ2-2, with 8 bases matching TRBD1. The V and J ends lost 5 bases and 6 bases, in that order; junction bases with no gene match: 11. CDR3 length: 16 residues. In germline, CDR1 is LNHDA, CDR2 SQIVND (reference sequence). Here the CDR3 DNA reads TGTGCCAGTAGTCCTTCGGACAGGGCTGGAGCCGGGGAGCTGTTTTTT. This codes for CASSPSDRAGAGELFF.

The chain joins TRBV4-2 to TRBJ2-3; 9 bases map to TRBD2. V lost 2 bases, J lost 2 bases, and 2 bases stayed unmatched. The length of the CDR3 is 15 residues. The germline gives CDR1 LGHNA, CDR2 YNFKEQ. This chain's CDR3 is CASSQSSGDTDTQYF. In DNA form, the CDR3 reads TGTGCCAGCAGCCAATCTAGCGGGGACACAGATACGCAGTATTTT.

The chain links TRBV11-2 to TRBJ2-1, with D possibly TRBD2 on 5 matching bases. CDR1 is SGHAT and CDR2 is FQNNGV in the germline V gene. CDR3 length: 13 residues. V was clipped by 5 bases and J by 7 bases, with 12 bases between them. The CDR3 region is CASSTGNLNEQFF. For the CDR3, the DNA is TGTGCCAGCAGCACGGGAAATTTGAATGAGCAGTTCTTC.

CDR3 sequence reads: CASSLWVAGGPGGELFF. DNA of the CDR3: TGTGCCAGCAGCTTATGGGTAGCGGGAGGGCCAGGCGGGGAGCTGTTTTTT. V and J are TRBV7-2 and TRBJ2-2; 11 nucleotides align to TRBD2. The CDR3 is 17 amino acids. J lost 7 bases, V lost 2 bases, and 9 bases had no gene match. Germline loops: CDR1 SGHTA, CDR2 FQGNSA.

The rearrangement uses TRBV30 and TRBJ2-3, with 8 bases lining up with TRBD1. The CDR3 length is 14 residues. Germline V gives CDR1 GTSNPN, CDR2 SVGIG (reference sequence). J gave up 4 bases and V 0 bases, and 3 bases lay outside the gene matches. CDR3 loop: CAWSVRGLSDTQYF. The CDR3 coding sequence is TGTGCCTGGAGTGTCAGGGGGCTATCAGATACGCAGTATTTT. The variable domain in full, with the rest retrieved from reference TRBV30 and TRBJ2-3, is SQTIHQWPATLVQPVGSPLSLECTVEGTSNPNLYWYRQAAGRGLQLLFYSVGIGQISSEVPQNLSASRPQDRQFILSSKKLLLSDSGFYLCAWSVRGLSDTQYFGPGTRLTVL.